The 18 T cell receptor beta chains reported below all come from one sample, sequenced in a study of blood T cell repertoires in COVID-19. Data came from immunoSEQ multiplex PCR; TCRdb stores just in-frame clones and leaves some out. The profile covers 150,000 to 200,000 clones, with about nine tenths appearing a single time and 0.77% taken by the ten largest. The sample was PBMCs or T cells enriched from blood (not recorded which). Receptor source: a woman aged 18-29 years who had recovered from COVID-19.

As regards this clone: Other DNA sequences of this sample code for an identical CDR3. This chain uses TRBV18 with TRBJ2-7; a possible D gene is TRBD2 (7 bases). This CDR3 contains 14 residues. With 3 bases removed from V and 4 bases from J, the gap between germline ends came to 13 bases. Germline CDR1 reads KGHSH; CDR2 reads LQKENI. The CDR3 DNA reads TGTGCCAGCTCACCGGGCAGGGGAGGGTACGAGCAGTACTTC. Residues: CASSPGRGGYEQYF.

The V and J genes are TRBV11-2 and TRBJ2-1; 11 positions agree with TRBD2. Germline trimming cut 7 bases from V and 4 bases from J; bases unmatched to any gene: 6. The germline V gene encodes CDR1 SGHAT and CDR2 FQNNGV. The CDR3 extends over 15 amino acids. The CDR3 DNA reads TGTGCCAGCACATCTACTAGCGGGAGTTACAATGAGCAGTTCTTC. This codes for CASTSTSGSYNEQFF.

The CDR3 nucleotides are TGTGCCAGCAGTGTTACACAGGGGGATGGCTACACCTTC. Protein sequence: CASSVTQGDGYTF. The chain joins TRBV2 to TRBJ1-2; 8 nucleotides line up with TRBD1. J lost 6 bases, V lost 4 bases, and 4 bases had no gene match. The CDR3 has 13 amino acids. Germline loops: CDR1 SNHLY, CDR2 FYNNEI. The whole variable domain, remainder taken from reference TRBV2 and TRBJ1-2, is EPEVTQTPSHQVTQMGQEVILRCVPISNHLYFYWYRQILGQKVEFLVSFYNNEISEKSEIFDDQFSVERPDGSNFTLKIRSTKLEDSAMYFCASSVTQGDGYTFGSGTRLTVV.

The rearrangement joins TRBV7-9 to TRBJ2-7; 13 bases align to TRBD2. Germline V gene data show CDR1 as SEHNR and CDR2 as FQNEAQ (reference sequence). The CDR3 has 18 residues. J was trimmed by 3 bases and V by 1 base; bases with no gene match: 9. The CDR3 DNA reads TGTGCCAGCAGCTTAGATGGGACTAGCGGGAAGAACCTCTACGAGCAGTACTTC. Its protein product is CASSLDGTSGKNLYEQYF.

Written as DNA, the CDR3 is TGTGCCAGCAGCCAGGCGCTAGGTTACGAGCAGTACTTC. This translates into CASSQALGYEQYF. This sequence joins TRBV4-2 and TRBJ2-7; D gene unclear. CDR3 length equals 13 residues. V dropped 3 bases and J dropped 4 bases, with 10 bases sitting between them. The germline gives CDR1 LGHNA, CDR2 YNFKEQ.

This clone was seen only once. The CDR3 loop reads CASSALTGRLGEQYF. As DNA, the CDR3 is TGCGCCAGCAGCGCCTTGACAGGCCGCCTCGGCGAGCAGTACTTC. The chain uses TRBV5-1 and TRBJ2-7; D may be TRBD1 (6 bases). CDR3 length equals 15 residues. Germline V gene sequence: CDR1 SGHRS, CDR2 YFSETQ. Trimming took off 4 bases at V and 6 bases at J, with 20 bases between the two ends.

This chain links TRBV20-1 with TRBJ2-4, with 7 bases identical to TRBD1. CDR3 length: 15 amino acids. J was trimmed by 0 bases and V by 3 bases; bases with no gene match: 5. Germline-derived CDR1 and CDR2 are DFQATT and SNEGSKA (reference sequence). CDR3 loop: CSASDRARAKNIQYF. DNA for the CDR3: TGCAGTGCTAGTGACAGGGCGCGAGCCAAAAACATTCAGTACTTC.

The V and J genes are TRBV28 and TRBJ2-1, with D perhaps TRBD2 (5 bases). CDR3 length: 14 residues. CDR1 is MDHEN, CDR2 SYDVKM, per germline. V lost 1 base and J lost 6, with 10 bases in between. In DNA form, the CDR3 reads TGTGCCAGCAGTTTATCCGTGCGGGTCAATGAGCAGTTCTTC. It yields the protein CASSLSVRVNEQFF. Looking up the rest from reference TRBV28 and TRBJ2-1 gives the full variable domain: DVKVTQSSRYLVKRTGEKVFLECVQDMDHENMFWYRQDPGLGLRLIYFSYDVKMKEKGDIPEGYSVSREKKERFSLILESASTNQTSMYLCASSLSVRVNEQFFGPGTRLTVL.

The chain employs TRBV9 and TRBJ1-6; TRBD1 matches 7 bases. This CDR3 has 16 amino acids. Per the germline V gene, CDR1 is SGDLS and CDR2 is YYNGEE. Losses at the gene ends were 0 bases for V and 9 bases for J; bases not matched to a gene: 9. The CDR3: CASSVAPDGTVSPLHF. The CDR3 region has the DNA TGTGCCAGCAGCGTAGCTCCCGACGGGACAGTTTCACCCCTCCACTTT.

A note on this clone: One end of the junction varies from germline; a read error may be responsible. The chain couples TRBV7-2 to TRBJ2-1; unclear D gene. The germline V gene has CDR1 SGHTA and CDR2 FQGNSA. The CDR3 is 15 amino acids. In DNA, the CDR3 is TGTGCCAGCAGATTAGCTAGTGAACTATACAATGAGCAGTTCTTC. Translated, it gives CASRLASELYNEQFF.

This chain joins TRBV7-8 and TRBJ1-2, with 8 bases identical to TRBD1. Germline V gene sequence: CDR1 SGHVS, CDR2 FQNEAQ. The CDR3 is 16 residues long. J lost 7 bases, V lost 1 base, and 11 bases had no gene match. CDR3 sequence: CASSLVSRQGAGGYTF. DNA of the CDR3: TGTGCCAGCAGCTTAGTCAGCCGCCAGGGGGCGGGTGGCTACACCTTC.

The count of this clone is one. The chain is built from TRBV28 and TRBJ1-2, with D tentatively TRBD1 (5 bases). Germline V gives CDR1 MDHEN, CDR2 SYDVKM. This CDR3 has 12 amino acids. The V and J ends lost 5 bases and 2 bases respectively, with 6 bases between them. CDR3 protein: CASSPGNYGYTF. CDR3 bases: TGTGCCAGCAGTCCAGGGAACTATGGCTACACCTTC.

J is TRBJ2-1 and V is TRBV19; TRBD2 might be the D (5 bases). In germline, CDR1 is LNHDA, CDR2 SQIVND (reference sequence). The CDR3 runs 13 residues. V was clipped by 5 bases and J by 9 bases, with 14 bases between them. The CDR3 DNA reads TGTGCCAGTAGTTTCCTAGGAGGAGGTGAGCAGTTCTTC. Its translation is CASSFLGGGEQFF.

The gene calls are TRBV30 and TRBJ2-3; TRBD2 matches 7 bases. J lost 6 bases, V lost 1 base, and 1 base had no gene match. Per germline, CDR1 GTSNPN and CDR2 SVGIG (reference sequence). CDR3 length: 12 amino acids. CDR3 in DNA: TGTGCCTGGAGTGCCGGGAGGGATACGCAGTATTTT. This translates into CAWSAGRDTQYF.

The rearrangement links TRBV11-2 to TRBJ1-3; D unclear. Germline V gives CDR1 SGHAT, CDR2 FQNNGV. Trimming removed 1 base at V and 4 bases at J, with 5 bases between. CDR3 size: 13 residues. CDR3 sequence (DNA): TGTGCCAGCAGCTTAGCCTCCGGAAACACCATATATTTT. Encoded protein: CASSLASGNTIYF. Full variable domain (remainder filled in from reference TRBV11-2 and TRBJ1-3): EAGVAQSPRYKIIEKRQSVAFWCNPISGHATLYWYQQILGQGPKLLIQFQNNGVVDDSQLPKDRFSAERLKGVDSTLKIQPAKLEDSAVYLCASSLASGNTIYFGEGSWLTVV.

The chain combines TRBV6-5 with TRBJ1-1, with D possibly being TRBD1 (6 bases). CDR1 and CDR2 from the germline V gene are MNHEY and SVGAGI. This CDR3 comprises 14 residues. V was trimmed by 0 bases and J by 4 bases, leaving 9 bases between them. CDR3 coding DNA: TGTGCCAGCAGTTACTCGAAAGGGGGCACTGAAGCTTTCTTT. This codes for CASSYSKGGTEAFF.

The chain links TRBV6-5 to TRBJ1-1; D is unresolved. The germline V and J ends were trimmed by 8 bases and 2 bases, with 18 bases remaining between them. The CDR3 sequence is 15 residues long. CDR1 and CDR2 (germline): MNHEY, SVGAGI. The DNA for the CDR3 is TGTGCCAGCGATCCCCAACGCGGGGTAAACACTGAAGCTTTCTTT. Translation: CASDPQRGVNTEAFF.

The chain links TRBV5-1 to TRBJ2-2; TRBD2 aligns across 7 bases. The V gene's germline CDR1 is SGHRS and CDR2 YFSETQ. With V trimmed by 4 bases and J by 7 bases, 13 bases remained unmatched. This CDR3 is built from 16 residues. This CDR3 is CASSRTLTSVDGELFF. CDR3 DNA: TGCGCCAGCAGCCGCACACTAACTAGCGTGGACGGGGAGCTGTTTTTT.